Listed below are T cell receptor beta chains from one sample, sequenced in a study of post-analysis software for immune sequencing data. One entry per CDR3 protein results from TCRdb running MiXCR on the PCR reads. The data show some 450,000 distinct CDR3 sequences, around 40% seen once. Sequenced input: blood. These receptors all come from a girl between 10 and 17 years old with multiple sclerosis. The CDR3 runs from the conserved cysteine through the conserved F or W. The D gene is left open where the match is weak. The listing skips clone size in some rows; elsewhere it reads once, few, many or a size class.

abundance | j_gene | d_gene | v_gene | CDR3aa | CDR3nt
. | TRBJ2-7 | TRBD1 | TRBV7-9 | CASSLAGQRYEQYF | TGTGCCAGCAGCTTAGCGGGACAGCGCTACGAGCAGTACTTC
. | TRBJ2-5 | TRBD2 | TRBV4-1 | CASRGLGEGTQETQYF | TGCGCCAGCAGGGGACTAGGTGAAGGGACACAAGAGACCCAGTACTTC
. | TRBJ2-7 | . | TRBV12-3/TRBV12-4 | CASSSGREQYF | TGTGCCAGCAGTTCAGGGCGCGAGCAGTACTTC
. | TRBJ2-7 | . | TRBV6-5 | CASRQGGFAYEQYF | TGTGCCAGCAGACAGGGCGGGTTCGCCTACGAGCAGTACTTC
few | TRBJ1-2 | . | TRBV4-1 | CASSQTGIYGYTF | TGCGCCAGCAGCCAAACAGGGATTTATGGCTACACCTTC
few | TRBJ2-7 | . | TRBV3-1 | CASSQGGGMTPNEQYF | TGTGCCAGCAGCCAAGGAGGTGGGATGACCCCCAACGAGCAGTACTTC
. | TRBJ2-3 | TRBD2 | TRBV20-1 | CSARPLVGGSGKEHTQYF | TGCAGTGCTAGACCTCTAGTGGGGGGTAGCGGGAAGGAGCATACGCAGTATTTT
. | TRBJ2-3 | TRBD2 | TRBV3-1 | CASSALAGESDTQYF | TGTGCCAGCAGCGCTCTAGCGGGAGAGTCAGATACGCAGTATTTT
few | TRBJ2-7 | TRBD2 | TRBV4-1 | CASSHRTSGFTYEQYF | TGCGCCAGCAGCCATAGGACTAGCGGATTCACCTACGAGCAGTACTTC
. | TRBJ2-3 | TRBD2 | TRBV20-1 | CSTTQGVAGVRNTQYF | TGCAGTACTACCCAAGGAGTAGCGGGAGTAAGGAATACGCAGTATTTT
. | TRBJ2-3 | . | TRBV20-1 | CSARAIWLRQVDGTDTQYF | TGCAGTGCTAGAGCCATTTGGCTACGGCAGGTGGATGGCACAGATACGCAGTATTTT
. | TRBJ2-7 | . | TRBV3-1 | CASSPHGGAGSYEQYF | TGTGCCAGCAGCCCCCATGGGGGGGCAGGGAGCTACGAGCAGTACTTC
. | TRBJ2-7 | TRBD1 | TRBV29-1 | CSAMTGAKDEQYF | TGCAGCGCAATGACAGGGGCCAAGGACGAGCAGTACTTC
. | TRBJ2-3 | . | TRBV7-3 | CASSLVRAASTDTQYF | TGCGCCAGCAGCTTAGTGCGGGCCGCTAGCACAGATACGCAGTATTTT
few | TRBJ2-1 | TRBD1 | TRBV5-1 | CASSADRGSYNEQFF | TGTGCCAGCAGCGCGGACAGGGGCTCCTACAATGAGCAGTTCTTC
. | TRBJ1-5 | TRBD1 | TRBV4-1 | CASSPRDSGQPQHF | TGCGCCAGCAGCCCCCGGGACAGTGGTCAGCCCCAGCATTTT